One sample yielded the 26 T cell receptor beta chains listed below, sequenced in a study of blood T cell repertoires in COVID-19. The method was immunoSEQ multiplex PCR; TCRdb's version includes in-frame clones alone and lacks a portion of them. The sample lists a few hundred thousand clones; roughly 91% were seen once. Sample: peripheral blood. All receptors come from a man aged 30-40 years with acute or convalescent COVID-19.

The rearrangement joins TRBV19 to TRBJ1-3; D is perhaps TRBD1 (5 bases). The germline gives CDR1 LNHDA, CDR2 SQIVND (reference sequence). With 4 bases removed from V and 1 base from J, the gap between germline ends came to 8 bases. The length of the CDR3 is 14 residues. CDR3 loop: CASSTDSSGNTIYF. CDR3 coding DNA: TGTGCCAGTAGTACTGACAGTTCTGGAAACACCATATATTTT.

The rearrangement joins TRBV10-2 to TRBJ2-4; 12 nucleotides agree with TRBD2. V lost 5 bases, J lost 2 bases, and 10 bases stayed unmatched. Germline V gene lookup returns CDR1 WSHSY and CDR2 SAAADI. The CDR3 extends over 18 amino acids. Here the CDR3 DNA reads TGCGCCAGCAGTAACCCCCTAGCGGGGGGGATAACCAAAAACATTCAGTACTTC. Encoded protein: CASSNPLAGGITKNIQYF.

This clone was found a few times. The chain employs TRBV28 and TRBJ1-3; D is unclear. Trimming left V 6 bases short and J 0 bases short, with 15 bases between. Germline V gives CDR1 MDHEN, CDR2 SYDVKM. This CDR3 region has 16 residues. The CDR3 region is CASRRPAGRSGNTIYF. The CDR3 DNA is TGTGCCAGCAGACGACCAGCAGGCCGCTCTGGAAACACCATATATTTT. Supplemented by reference TRBV28 and TRBJ1-3, the full variable domain reads DVKVTQSSRYLVKRTGEKVFLECVQDMDHENMFWYRQDPGLGLRLIYFSYDVKMKEKGDIPEGYSVSREKKERFSLILESASTNQTSMYLCASRRPAGRSGNTIYFGEGSWLTVV.

The V and J genes are TRBV5-8 and TRBJ2-7, with D possibly being TRBD1 (5 bases). V was pared by 0 bases and J by 4 bases, with 17 bases between. This CDR3 region has 16 residues. Germline CDR1 is SGHTS and CDR2 is YDEGEE. In DNA form, the CDR3 reads TGTGCCAGCAGCTTGGCGAGTTCTGGGGCCTCTTACGAGCAGTACTTC. Amino acid sequence: CASSLASSGASYEQYF.

J is TRBJ2-1 and V is TRBV20-1; TRBD2 matches 7 bases. Trimming at V came to 3 bases and at J to 4 bases, leaving 9 bases not matched to a gene. The CDR3 has 15 amino acids. From germline, CDR1 is DFQATT and CDR2 SNEGSKA (reference sequence). CDR3 nucleotide sequence: TGCAGTGCTAGTCAGCTAGCGGAGAGATACAATGAGCAGTTCTTC. It codes for CSASQLAERYNEQFF.

Notes on this clone: The junction departs from germline at one end; a sequencing error may be responsible. The CDR3 region is CASSLGGRRESFAEQYF. The CDR3 DNA is TGTGCCAGCAGTTTAGGAGGTCGGCGGGAGTCCTTCGCCGAGCAGTACTTC. This chain connects TRBV11-2 to TRBJ2-7; 7 bases match TRBD2. CDR1 is SGHAT, CDR2 FQNNGV, per germline. CDR3 length: 17 amino acids.

This chain connects TRBV5-1 to TRBJ1-2, with D perhaps matching TRBD1 (6 bases). Looked up from germline, CDR1 is SGHRS and CDR2 is YFSETQ. V dropped 1 base and J dropped 10 bases, with 20 bases sitting between them. The CDR3 is 15 amino acids. The CDR3 spells CASSLRLRTALVYTF. The CDR3 DNA reads TGCGCCAGCAGCTTGCGTCTTAGGACAGCCTTGGTCTACACCTTC.

There are a few counts of this clone. J is TRBJ2-7 and V is TRBV10-1; D possibly corresponds to TRBD2 (6 bases). Trimming cost V 5 bases and J 3 bases, with 17 bases left between them. Germline CDR1 is WNHNN and CDR2 is SYGVQD (reference sequence). The CDR3 sequence is 15 residues long. Here the CDR3 DNA reads TGCGCCAGCAGTCCCCGGGGGAGCGGACACTACGAGCAGTACTTC. This sequence encodes CASSPRGSGHYEQYF.

The gene calls are TRBV11-3 and TRBJ2-7; D call uncertain. The CDR3 contains 13 residues. Trimming pared 4 bases from V and 3 bases from J, leaving 10 bases between. Germline V gives CDR1 SGHNT, CDR2 YENEEA. The CDR3 protein is CASSSAENYEQYF. Here the CDR3 DNA reads TGTGCCAGCAGCTCCGCAGAAAACTACGAGCAGTACTTC.

The chain uses TRBV19 and TRBJ1-1; the D gene is possibly TRBD1 (5 bases). V was pared by 10 bases and J by 0 bases, with 15 bases between. The CDR3 is 14 residues long. The germline CDR1 and CDR2 sequences are LNHDA and SQIVND (reference sequence). The CDR3 here is CATKNRKLNTEAFF. Written as DNA, the CDR3 is TGTGCCACTAAGAACAGGAAGCTGAACACTGAAGCTTTCTTT.

The chain is built from TRBV7-2 and TRBJ2-4, with a tentative D call TRBD1 (6 bases). The CDR3 covers 14 residues. Trimming shortened V by 6 bases and J by 6 bases, and 15 bases separated the two germline ends. Germline V gives CDR1 SGHTA, CDR2 FQGNSA. The CDR3 DNA sequence: TGTGCCAGCAGATCGACAGGATTTGCAAACATTCAGTACTTC. It codes for CASRSTGFANIQYF.

This chain joins TRBV6-2 or TRBV6-3 and TRBJ2-1; perhaps TRBD2 as D (6 bases). CDR1 MNHEY and CDR2 SVGEGT come from the germline V gene. Trimming removed 5 bases at V and 4 bases at J, with 18 bases between. This CDR3 contains 16 residues. CDR3 bases: TGTGCCAGCAGTGGACGTTTGGGACTGGAGTACAATGAGCAGTTCTTC. As protein: CASSGRLGLEYNEQFF.

The chain uses TRBV11-3 and TRBJ2-1, with TRBD2 matching 10 bases. The CDR3 contains 15 residues. V trimming: 5 bases; J trimming: 7 bases; junction bases outside the gene matches: 8. Germline V gene sequence: CDR1 SGHNT, CDR2 YENEEA. CDR3: CASSTEISGRNEQFF. Here the CDR3 DNA reads TGTGCCAGCAGCACCGAGATTAGCGGGAGGAATGAGCAGTTCTTC. The full variable domain, completed using reference TRBV11-3 and TRBJ2-1, is EAGVVQSPRYKIIEKKQPVAFWCNPISGHNTLYWYLQNLGQGPELLIRYENEEAVDDSQLPKDRFSAERLKGVDSTLKIQPAELGDSAVYLCASSTEISGRNEQFFGPGTRLTVL.

The chain recombines TRBV4-1 with TRBJ2-2; weak D call: TRBD2 (5 bases). Trimming shortened V by 4 bases and J by 7 bases, and 7 bases separated the two germline ends. In germline, CDR1 is MGHRA, CDR2 YSYEKL. CDR3 length: 12 residues. The CDR3 protein is CASSPRDGELFF. The CDR3 DNA follows: TGCGCCAGCAGCCCCCGGGACGGGGAGCTGTTTTTT.

V usage is TRBV11-2 and J usage is TRBJ2-7, with 10 nucleotides matching TRBD1. The CDR3 consists of 15 residues. The germline CDR1 and CDR2 sequences are SGHAT and FQNNGV. V was pared by 5 bases and J by 8 bases, with 12 bases of the junction left unmatched. The CDR3 sequence: CASSVDPGQGSKQYF. The CDR3 coding sequence is TGTGCCAGCAGCGTGGATCCGGGACAGGGGTCCAAGCAGTACTTC. Together with reference TRBV11-2 and TRBJ2-7, the CDR3 gives the full variable domain: EAGVAQSPRYKIIEKRQSVAFWCNPISGHATLYWYQQILGQGPKLLIQFQNNGVVDDSQLPKDRFSAERLKGVDSTLKIQPAKLEDSAVYLCASSVDPGQGSKQYFGPGTRLTVT.

The sample holds a few counts of this clone. The genes are TRBV5-1 and TRBJ2-2, with D perhaps matching TRBD2 (5 bases). Germline CDR1 and CDR2: SGHRS and YFSETQ. Deletions cut 7 bases from V and 5 bases from J, with 21 bases between. The CDR3 runs 16 residues. CDR3 loop: CASAVWRTRGTGELFF. The CDR3 bases are TGCGCCAGCGCCGTTTGGAGGACTCGTGGGACCGGGGAGCTGTTTTTT.

The rearrangement links TRBV9 to TRBJ2-2, with D possibly TRBD1 on 6 matching bases. The ends were cut back, 4 bases at V and 7 bases at J, with 17 bases in the middle. Germline CDR1 and CDR2: SGDLS and YYNGEE. CDR3 length: 15 amino acids. The CDR3 spells CASSPWTDLGGELFF. CDR3 DNA sequence: TGTGCCAGCAGCCCCTGGACAGATCTGGGCGGGGAGCTGTTTTTT.

The chain employs TRBV28 and TRBJ2-5; 7 nucleotides agree with TRBD1. CDR3 length: 14 amino acids. The germline V gene has CDR1 MDHEN and CDR2 SYDVKM. The CDR3 reads CNPLDRVILETQYF. In DNA, the CDR3 is TGTAATCCTCTCGACAGGGTAATACTAGAGACCCAGTACTTC.

The V gene is TRBV7-2, the J gene TRBJ1-1; no clear D. Per the germline V gene, CDR1 is SGHTA and CDR2 is FQGNSA. Trimming left V 6 bases short and J 5 bases short, with 16 bases between. The CDR3 contains 14 residues. CDR3 amino acids: CASSQLWILTEAFF. In nucleotides, the CDR3 is TGTGCCAGCAGTCAACTATGGATCCTAACTGAAGCTTTCTTT.

J is TRBJ2-3 and V is TRBV7-3, with 8 bases identical to TRBD2. In germline, CDR1 is SGHTA, CDR2 FQGTGA. The V gene end was trimmed by 5 bases and the J gene end by 6 bases; junction bases not matched to a gene: 13. CDR3 length equals 16 residues. The CDR3 is CASSVTGTGGADTQYF. The CDR3 nucleotides read TGTGCCAGCAGCGTGACAGGAACCGGGGGGGCGGATACGCAGTATTTT.

The rearrangement links TRBV19 to TRBJ2-7; TRBD2 aligns across 12 bases. Germline V gene data show CDR1 as LNHDA and CDR2 as SQIVND (reference sequence). CDR3 length: 15 residues. V lost 11 bases to trimming and J lost 0 bases; unmatched junction nucleotides: 8. CDR3 residues: CAGATSGSPSYEQYF. The CDR3 coding sequence is TGTGCCGGGGCGACTAGCGGGAGCCCCTCCTACGAGCAGTACTTC.

V usage is TRBV19 and J usage is TRBJ1-6; D is perhaps TRBD1 (5 bases). V was trimmed by 1 base and J by 10 bases, leaving 8 bases between them. This CDR3 is built from 13 residues. The germline V gene has CDR1 LNHDA and CDR2 SQIVND (reference sequence). The CDR3 sequence is CASSIARGSPLHF. CDR3 in DNA: TGTGCCAGTAGTATAGCAAGGGGCTCACCCCTCCACTTT.

This clone appeared a single time. V usage is TRBV7-9 and J usage is TRBJ1-6, with TRBD1 identical over 10 bases. The germline V gene encodes CDR1 SEHNR and CDR2 FQNEAQ (reference sequence). V gave up 4 bases and J gave up 7 bases; unmatched junction bases: 1. The CDR3 extends over 14 amino acids. The DNA of the CDR3 is TGTGCCAGCAGCTCGGGACAGGGGAATTCACCCCTCCACTTT. It yields the protein CASSSGQGNSPLHF.

The gene calls are TRBV28 and TRBJ2-7, with 7 bases identical to TRBD1. The J segment lost 3 bases and the V segment lost 6 bases, leaving 5 bases of the junction unmatched. The CDR3 sequence is 13 residues long. Germline V gene lookup returns CDR1 MDHEN and CDR2 SYDVKM. The CDR3 loop reads CASRVQGFYEQYF. The CDR3 region has the DNA TGTGCCAGCAGGGTACAGGGGTTCTACGAGCAGTACTTC.

This chain joins TRBV3-1 (or the pseudogene TRBV3-2) and TRBJ2-1; the D is unclear. The CDR3 is 14 amino acids. Deletions cut 0 bases from V and 4 bases from J, with 7 bases between. Germline loops: CDR1 LGHDT, CDR2 YNNKEL (reference sequence). The CDR3 bases are TGTGCCAGCAGCCAAGACCCTTTATACAATGAGCAGTTCTTC. Its protein product is CASSQDPLYNEQFF.

The DNA for the CDR3 is TGTGCCAGCCCAAGACAGGGTGGCTCCTACGAGCAGTACTTC. Translation: CASPRQGGSYEQYF. The chain carries TRBV2 and TRBJ2-7; TRBD1 matches 7 bases. From germline, CDR1 is SNHLY and CDR2 FYNNEI. The CDR3 is made up of 14 amino acids. J gave up 0 bases and V 8 bases, and 7 bases lay outside the gene matches.